The rows below give T cell receptor beta chains drawn from one sample of a study of blood T cell repertoires in COVID-19. Profiled with immunoSEQ multiplex PCR; TCRdb holds only in-frame clones, not every one. The sample holds under 350,000 clones; approximately 88% are singletons and the top ten take 1.7%. The sequencing input was PBMCs or T cells enriched from blood (not recorded which). Source of these receptors: a middle-aged woman who had recovered from COVID-19. Each CDR3 is given with its conserved first and last residue. Each record gives: J gene, clone size, D gene, V gene, CDR3 DNA, CDR3 protein. The D gene is left open where the match is weak. Clone size is shown for a subset of rows, as once, few, many or a class of expanded clone.

j_gene: TRBJ2-5; abundance: NA; d_gene: TRBD1; v_gene: TRBV20-1; CDR3nt: TGCAGTGCTAGTCGCCGGACAGGGGTCGAGACCCAGTACTTC; CDR3aa: CSASRRTGVETQYF
j_gene: TRBJ1-5; abundance: NA; d_gene: TRBD1; v_gene: TRBV18; CDR3nt: TGTGCCAGCTCCCCGGGACAGGGACACCAGCCCCAGCATTTT; CDR3aa: CASSPGQGHQPQHF
j_gene: TRBJ2-7; abundance: NA; d_gene: NA; v_gene: TRBV10-2; CDR3nt: TGCGCCAGCAGGGCCGGGACTGCGTACGAGCAGTACTTC; CDR3aa: CASRAGTAYEQYF
j_gene: TRBJ2-7; abundance: once; d_gene: NA; v_gene: TRBV27; CDR3nt: TGTGCCAGCAGCTTTAAGTGGGAACGACAGTGGGATAACGAGCAGTACTTC; CDR3aa: CASSFKWERQWDNEQYF
j_gene: TRBJ2-5; abundance: NA; d_gene: TRBD2; v_gene: TRBV19; CDR3nt: TGTGCCAGTAGTATAGATATAGCGGGGGGGCTTCGAGAGACCCAGTACTTC; CDR3aa: CASSIDIAGGLRETQYF
j_gene: TRBJ2-5; abundance: NA; d_gene: NA; v_gene: TRBV6-2/TRBV6-3; CDR3nt: TGTGCCAGCAGTTTCATCGGGGTGGAGACCCAGTACTTC; CDR3aa: CASSFIGVETQYF
j_gene: TRBJ2-7; abundance: NA; d_gene: NA; v_gene: TRBV5-1; CDR3nt: TGCGCCAGCAGCCCGGAAGGGGCGGCCCCCACCTACGAGCAGTACTTC; CDR3aa: CASSPEGAAPTYEQYF
j_gene: TRBJ2-5; abundance: NA; d_gene: NA; v_gene: TRBV2; CDR3nt: TGTGCCAGCACGGGGGCTTTGGCGGGGGAAGAGACCCAGTACTTC; CDR3aa: CASTGALAGEETQYF
j_gene: TRBJ2-7; abundance: few; d_gene: NA; v_gene: TRBV7-2; CDR3nt: TGTGCCACCAGCGGAGCGGCGAATTACGAGCAGTACTTC; CDR3aa: CATSGAANYEQYF
j_gene: TRBJ1-4; abundance: NA; d_gene: NA; v_gene: TRBV27; CDR3nt: TGTGCCAGCAGCCGAAACGGTGCAACTAATGAAAAACTGTTTTTT; CDR3aa: CASSRNGATNEKLFF
j_gene: TRBJ1-5; abundance: NA; d_gene: NA; v_gene: TRBV6-2/TRBV6-3; CDR3nt: TGTGCCAGCAGTTCAAGGAAAGAGGATCAGCCCCAGCATTTT; CDR3aa: CASSSRKEDQPQHF
j_gene: TRBJ2-5; abundance: NA; d_gene: TRBD2; v_gene: TRBV9; CDR3nt: TGTGCCAGCAGCGTAACAGCGGGGGCCGGGGAGACCCAGTACTTC; CDR3aa: CASSVTAGAGETQYF
j_gene: TRBJ2-1; abundance: NA; d_gene: NA; v_gene: TRBV7-6; CDR3nt: TGTGCCAGCAGCTTAGCGGGAGTAATGAGGGATGAGCAGTTCTTC; CDR3aa: CASSLAGVMRDEQFF
j_gene: TRBJ1-6; abundance: once; d_gene: NA; v_gene: TRBV19; CDR3nt: TGTGCCAGTAGTACCGCGGGAGATGATTCACCCCTCCACTTT; CDR3aa: CASSTAGDDSPLHF
j_gene: TRBJ2-7; abundance: NA; d_gene: NA; v_gene: TRBV27; CDR3nt: TGTGCCAGCAGTTCCCAATCCAGAGGGTCCCACGAGCAGTACTTC; CDR3aa: CASSSQSRGSHEQYF
j_gene: TRBJ2-3; abundance: NA; d_gene: NA; v_gene: TRBV30; CDR3nt: TGTGCCTGGAGTTTATCGGGTGGCACAGATACGCAGTATTTT; CDR3aa: CAWSLSGGTDTQYF
j_gene: TRBJ1-2; abundance: NA; d_gene: NA; v_gene: TRBV21-1; CDR3nt: TGTGCCAGCAGCAAAGGCCGCAGGGGTTTCTATGGCTACACCTTC; CDR3aa: CASSKGRRGFYGYTF
j_gene: TRBJ2-1; abundance: few; d_gene: NA; v_gene: TRBV18; CDR3nt: TGTGCCAGCTCACAAGCGGGTCTCTATAACAATGAGCAGTTCTTC; CDR3aa: CASSQAGLYNNEQFF
j_gene: TRBJ2-2; abundance: once; d_gene: NA; v_gene: TRBV5-1; CDR3nt: TGCGCCAGCAGCCCATACACCGGGGAGCTGTTTTTT; CDR3aa: CASSPYTGELFF
j_gene: TRBJ1-5; abundance: NA; d_gene: NA; v_gene: TRBV28; CDR3nt: TGTGCCAGCAACTCTAGGAGCAATCAGCCCCAGCATTTT; CDR3aa: CASNSRSNQPQHF
j_gene: TRBJ1-2; abundance: few; d_gene: NA; v_gene: TRBV6-5; CDR3nt: TGTGCCAGCAGTTACTCCGGGGGTGGTGATGGCTACACCTTC; CDR3aa: CASSYSGGGDGYTF
j_gene: TRBJ1-5; abundance: NA; d_gene: NA; v_gene: TRBV2; CDR3nt: TGTGCCAGCTCTCTTAGGGGGAATAGCAATCAGCCCCAGCATTTT; CDR3aa: CASSLRGNSNQPQHF
j_gene: TRBJ2-1; abundance: NA; d_gene: TRBD2; v_gene: TRBV7-2; CDR3nt: TGTGCCAGCAGCTTCACCCTGATTACTAGCGGGAGGCCCGTCGATGAGCAGTTCTTC; CDR3aa: CASSFTLITSGRPVDEQFF
j_gene: TRBJ1-2; abundance: NA; d_gene: NA; v_gene: TRBV29-1; CDR3nt: TGCAGCGTTGGCACCGGGGACTATGGCTACACCTTC; CDR3aa: CSVGTGDYGYTF
j_gene: TRBJ1-3; abundance: NA; d_gene: NA; v_gene: TRBV18; CDR3nt: TGTGCCAGCTCACCACCGCCAGGGCCACGGGGGGACACCATATATTTT; CDR3aa: CASSPPPGPRGDTIYF